The sequence of this T cell receptor beta chain was determined in a study of T cell responses to AZD1222 COVID-19 vaccine. Some clones are missing from TCRdb's copy, which holds only in-frame ones; the method was immunoSEQ multiplex PCR. This table holds about 150,000 clones, about nine tenths found once. The CDR3 has 13 amino acids. Germline V CDR1 and CDR2: SGHTA, FQGNSA. V dropped 8 bases and J dropped 3 bases, with 14 bases sitting between them. V is TRBV7-2 and J is TRBJ2-7; TRBD2 is a possible D gene (5 bases). This clonotype was obtained from an adult in good health. The sequences come from peripheral blood, collected on day 0 of AZD1222 vaccination. The CDR3, as DNA: TGTGCCAGCGGCCAGAGGGCCCGCTACGAGCAGTACTTC. This codes for CASGQRARYEQYF.